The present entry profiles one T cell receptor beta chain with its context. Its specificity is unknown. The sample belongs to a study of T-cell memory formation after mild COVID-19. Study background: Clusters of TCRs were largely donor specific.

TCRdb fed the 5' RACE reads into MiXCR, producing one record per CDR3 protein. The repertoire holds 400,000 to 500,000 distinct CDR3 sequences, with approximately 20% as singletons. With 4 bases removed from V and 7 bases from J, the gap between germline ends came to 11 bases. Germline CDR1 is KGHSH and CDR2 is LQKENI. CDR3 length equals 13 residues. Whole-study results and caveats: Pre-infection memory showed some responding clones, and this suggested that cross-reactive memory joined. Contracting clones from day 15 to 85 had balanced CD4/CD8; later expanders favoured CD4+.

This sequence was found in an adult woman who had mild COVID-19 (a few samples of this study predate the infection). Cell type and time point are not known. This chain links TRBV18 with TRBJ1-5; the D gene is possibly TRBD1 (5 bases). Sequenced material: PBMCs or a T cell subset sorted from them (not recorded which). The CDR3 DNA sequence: TGTGCCAGCTCACGCGGGGCGACGCAGCCCCAGCATTTT. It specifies CASSRGATQPQHF.